The subject of this entry is one T cell receptor (beta chain). Its antigen is not yet known. Per-base qualities were not stored, and no clone one base away is much larger. The data belong to a study of T cell responses to AZD1222 COVID-19 vaccine (dated by TCRdb to about 2021). About the full investigation: Because spike-specific TCR depth and breadth did not differ between the two schedules, AZD1222 recipients who got a second dose at roughly 4 weeks were pooled with those who got a second dose at roughly 12 weeks. Trial participants were enrolled by age into 18-55, 56-69 and 70-plus year subgroups, with about 150, 28 and 57 TCR-sequenced participants respectively. A total of 233 trial participants underwent TCR sequencing, of whom roughly 210 received two doses of AZD1222 and some 25 received two doses of the MenACWY control vaccine. Findings and caveats that apply to the study as a whole: A significant rise in spike-specific TCR breadth and depth was observed after two AZD1222 doses relative to day 0 and relative to MenACWY recipients. Conclusions about previously exposed vaccinees are limited because only six or seven AZD1222 recipients were SARS-CoV-2 seropositive at baseline. Epitopes outside the regions mutated in the B.1.351 and B.1.1.7 variants were reportedly recognized by nearly half of the unique spike-specific TCRs. The vaccine-associated CD4 TCRs covered the entire spike protein, and the dominant responses fell in regions 160-218 and 743-854. Participants were mostly white British and included more females than males, and it was suggested by the authors that clonal diversity may have been underestimated. The 56-69-year group was small, and its depth increase did not reach significance, likely because of low power. Because no day 14 peak-response samples were available, the repertoires could be characterized only after the peak T cell response.

The CDR3 regions of human TCRbeta chains were analyzed by immunosequencing. The source study handled its data this way. Repertoire TCRs were matched against a reference library of SARS-CoV-2-specific TCRs generated with the MIRA antigen-specificity platform. Breadth was defined as the fraction of unique TCRs that were SARS-CoV-2-associated. Depth was defined as the fraction of total T cells that were SARS-CoV-2-associated. Each spike-specific TCR was assigned to its reactive spike region and to a CD4 or CD8 class using the MIRA data. Log10-transformed breadth and depth values were compared by one-way ANOVA with Sidak's multiple comparisons tests. The immuneACCESS repertoire file appears here via TCRdb, limited to in-frame rearrangements. These files lack a portion of the clones; in checked studies, under half of the deficit traces to unresolved V genes, and the cause of the others is not known. Clone size and the V and J calls come from that table; the DNA yielded D and trimming. Within this sample are 100,000 to 150,000 clones, with roughly 88% of them counted one time only. The top ten constitute about 8.3% of the sample.

The germline V gene sets CDR1 to KGHSH and CDR2 to LQKENI. The CDR3, from cysteine to phenylalanine, totals 16 residues. CDR3 DNA is the only sequence kept; it has 48 bases, read in frame from the first base. The V end loses 3 bases and the J end loses 4 bases, and a stretch of 13 bases separates them. The label giving this sample's time point can be read as: baseline before first vaccination. Vaccinee samples were obtained from the UK trials COV001 and COV002, which included a single-blind randomized controlled phase 2/3 trial of AZD1222 (ChAdOx1 nCoV-19) in healthy adults. For TCRbeta chain sequencing, PBMC samples from trial participants were taken at day 0 and at day 28 after the second dose.

This sequence originates from an adult in good health. The source was peripheral blood, collected on day 0 of AZD1222 vaccination. The sequence links TRBV18 to TRBJ1-6; the D gene remains uncertain. The CDR3 region reads CASSPLGSLYNSPLHF. The DNA is TGTGCCAGCTCACCCCTGGGAAGTCTTTATAATTCACCCCTCCACTTT.